This TCR beta chain was documented in a study of technical replicates of blood from a handful of donors. Clones were read by immunoSEQ multiplex PCR, and TCRdb kept only the in-frame ones, dropping some. Of around 80,000 clones listed, approximately 92% are singletons. This sequence originates from a human donor in good health. Sequencing was done on a sample of T cells isolated from PBMCs.

The CDR3: CASSGTGLNYNEQFF. The DNA of the CDR3 is TGTGCCAGCAGTGGTACGGGACTTAACTACAATGAGCAGTTCTTC. The gene calls are TRBV28 and TRBJ2-1; maybe TRBD2 (6 bases). Per germline, CDR1 MDHEN and CDR2 SYDVKM. Trimming left V 5 bases short and J 3 bases short, with 14 bases between. The CDR3 totals 15 residues.